The subject of this entry is one T cell receptor beta chain. Its specificity is not known. The CDR3 runs to 15 residues. V was trimmed by 2 bases and J by 5 bases, leaving 13 bases between them. Germline-derived CDR1 and CDR2 are LNHNV and YYDKDF (reference sequence). The sample originates from a study of cytomegalovirus exposure and HLA in healthy donors. Study details: In a later analysis, the approximately 110 validation repertoires were reported to have used the same platform as the 600 to 700 first-cohort repertoires. Study outcomes and limitations: Reports showed the classifier diagnosing cytomegalovirus status with high specificity and sensitivity. Despite most TCR sequences being rare, some public TCRs occurred in many donors.

TCRdb's table, derived via immunoSEQ multiplex PCR, lists solely in-frame clones and lacks some. The table includes roughly 150,000 clones, 80% to 95% detected once. This chain connects TRBV15 to TRBJ2-1; TRBD1 is a possible D gene (6 bases). The receptor was isolated from a young man in good health and CMV-seronegative. Sequencing used PBMCs. The CDR3 DNA follows: TGTGCCACCAGCAGACCTGGGGGCGGGCACAATGAGCAGTTCTTC. This sequence encodes CATSRPGGGHNEQFF.